The 8 T cell receptor beta chains below were found in one sample sequenced in a study of T cells after yellow fever vaccination. TCRdb recomputed calls from the 5' RACE reads with MiXCR, one row per CDR3 protein. The sample yields about 340,000 distinct CDR3 sequences, around 12% seen once. The specimen was CD4+ T cells sorted from PBMCs, collected 15 days after the yellow fever booster vaccination. All receptors derive from a man younger than 30 who received the YFV17D yellow fever vaccine.

This clonotype turned up a few times. V usage is TRBV5-1 and J usage is TRBJ2-1; TRBD1 matches 9 bases. There are 13 residues in the CDR3. V shed 4 bases, J shed 8 bases, and the junction held 4 bases outside the gene matches. Germline V gene lookup returns CDR1 SGHRS and CDR2 YFSETQ. CDR3: CASSITGGHEQFF. Here the CDR3 DNA reads TGCGCCAGCAGCATTACAGGGGGCCATGAGCAGTTCTTC.

The chain couples TRBV12-5 to TRBJ2-1; unclear D gene. The CDR3 covers 12 residues. Per germline, CDR1 LGHNT and CDR2 FRNRAP. The V end lost 7 bases, the J end lost 9 bases, and 13 bases lay between the germline ends. CDR3 DNA sequence: TGTGCTAGTGCCTCTTACCCCACTGAGCAGTTCTTC. Its translation: CASASYPTEQFF. Full variable domain (remainder filled in from reference TRBV12-5 and TRBJ2-1): DARVTQTPRHKVTEMGQEVTMRCQPILGHNTVFWYRQTMMQGLELLAYFRNRAPLDDSGMPKDRFSAEMPDATLATLKIQPSEPRDSAVYFCASASYPTEQFFGPGTRLTVL.

This clonotype was detected many times. This rearrangement joins TRBV6-6 to TRBJ2-3; tentative D call: TRBD2 (5 bases). CDR1 is MNHNY and CDR2 is SVGAGI in the germline V gene (reference sequence). Between the trimmed V and J ends, which lost 10 bases and 5 bases, there was a span of 7 bases. The length of the CDR3 is 10 residues. In DNA form, the CDR3 reads TGTGCCACGGGGATAGATACGCAGTATTTT. Its translation: CATGIDTQYF.

The V gene is TRBV21-1, the J gene TRBJ2-7. TRBV21-1 is a known pseudogene. CDR3 length equals 17 residues. The CDR3 DNA reads TGTGCCAGCAGCATTAGGGTTTCCCACGACCCGTGGCTGGAGCAGTACGTC. This encodes CASSIRVSHDPWLEQYV.

In this sample, this clonotype turned up many times. This chain connects TRBV4-3 to TRBJ1-5, with D unresolved. Germline CDR1 LGHNA, CDR2 YSLEER. CDR3 length: 15 residues. Deletions cut 0 bases from V and 3 bases from J, with 9 bases between. CDR3 nucleotides: TGCGCCAGCAGCCAAGATTTGGCCACCAATCAGCCCCAGCATTTT. Its protein product is CASSQDLATNQPQHF.

The sample holds a few counts of this clonotype. As DNA, the CDR3 is TGTGCCAGCAGTCCACTTACCGTAGCGGGAGATACGCAGTATTTT. It translates to CASSPLTVAGDTQYF. The V call is TRBV27, the J call TRBJ2-3; 7 bases fit TRBD2. The length of the CDR3 is 15 residues. CDR1 is MNHEY, CDR2 SMNVEV, per germline (reference sequence). V lost 5 bases and J lost 5; bases outside the gene matches: 10.

The chain carries TRBV27 and TRBJ2-1; the D gene is possibly TRBD1 (5 bases). V was shortened by 5 bases and J by 6 bases, with 17 bases between the two germline ends. Germline loops: CDR1 MNHEY, CDR2 SMNVEV (reference sequence). The CDR3 consists of 15 residues. CDR3 residues: CASSRLGPRLNEQFF. Written as DNA, the CDR3 is TGTGCCAGCAGTAGACTGGGGCCCCGGCTCAATGAGCAGTTCTTC.

This chain connects TRBV4-2 to TRBJ2-6; D remains ambiguous. The ends were cut back, 0 bases at V and 0 bases at J, with 9 bases in the middle. The CDR3 sequence is 17 residues long. The germline gives CDR1 LGHNA, CDR2 YNFKEQ. The CDR3 is CASSQDLVVSGANVLTF. CDR3 nucleotide sequence: TGTGCCAGCAGCCAAGATCTGGTGGTCTCTGGGGCCAACGTCCTGACTTTC.